One and the same sample provided the 26 T cell receptor beta chains below, sequenced in a study of T cells in Graves' hyperthyroidism and ophthalmopathy. Amplified regions were TCR beta CDR3 sequences from RNA transcripts. The primer set for the first-round RT-PCR of the TCR CDR3 was HTBI. TCRdb reanalysed the multiplex PCR reads using MiXCR and keeps one entry per CDR3 protein. This sample has roughly 570,000 distinct CDR3 sequences, with 35% to 55% found just once. Sample: peripheral blood or thyroid tissue (not recorded which). The receptors derive from an adult woman with Graves' disease, either hyperthyroidism or ophthalmopathy (not recorded which).

This clonotype showed up many times. The junction and the germline gene differ at one end; a read error may be behind it. The chain links TRBV4-1 to TRBJ2-5; tentative D call: TRBD2 (6 bases). Looked up from germline, CDR1 is MGHRA and CDR2 is YSYEKL. The CDR3 consists of 14 residues. Here the CDR3 DNA reads TGCGCCAGCAGTCAAGCTCTAGCGTTAATGGCCCAGTACTTC. This translates into CASSQALALMAQYF.

The chain recombines TRBV10-3 with TRBJ1-1; D is perhaps TRBD1 (6 bases). The germline CDR1 and CDR2 sequences are ENHRY and SYGVKD. Trimming pared 7 bases from V and 6 bases from J, leaving 15 bases between. The CDR3 spans 13 residues. The CDR3 region has the DNA TGTGCCATCAACCGGGAGGGGGGGCCTGAAGCTTTCTTT. Translated: CAINREGGPEAFF.

This clonotype was counted many times. The chain employs TRBV7-6 and TRBJ2-7, with TRBD1 matching 10 bases. This CDR3 comprises 19 residues. The junction had 17 bases not matched to a gene; V was cut back by 4 bases and J by 2 bases. CDR1 is SGHVS and CDR2 is FNYEAQ in the germline V gene. The CDR3 DNA reads TGTGCCAGCAGCTCTCGGCCCTTCTCCGGGACAGGGGAGACCTACGAGCAGTACTTC. Residues: CASSSRPFSGTGETYEQYF.

DNA for the CDR3: TGTGCCAGCATTAGGGCGCTGGGCACTGAAGCTTTCTTT. This sequence encodes CASIRALGTEAFF. This chain joins TRBV2 and TRBJ1-1; D gene uncertain. The V end was cut by 7 bases, the J end by 4 bases, with 13 bases between. There are 13 residues in the CDR3. From germline, CDR1 is SNHLY and CDR2 FYNNEI.

As for this clonotype: Being one base from a much bigger clone, this may be a read error. V and J are TRBV7-3 and TRBJ2-2; D might be TRBD1 (5 bases). Looked up from germline, CDR1 is SGHTA and CDR2 is FQGTGA. This CDR3 region has 15 residues. CDR3 DNA: TGTGCCAGCAGCTTAAGGGGCCTAAACACCAGGGAGCTGTTTTTT. Protein: CASSLRGLNTRELFF.

J is TRBJ1-1 and V is TRBV5-1, with TRBD1 as a possible D gene (5 bases). CDR1 and CDR2 (germline): SGHRS, YFSETQ. V lost 2 bases, J lost 5 bases, and 13 bases lay in between. CDR3 size: 14 residues. CDR3 in amino acids: CASSFAVRETEAFF. Written as DNA, the CDR3 is TGCGCCAGCAGCTTTGCGGTCAGGGAGACTGAAGCTTTCTTT.

The J gene is TRBJ2-5, the V gene TRBV7-2; unclear D gene. Germline lookup yields CDR1 SGHTA and CDR2 FQGNSA. V shed 3 bases and J shed 9 bases, with 11 bases lying between them. The CDR3 runs 12 residues. The chain's CDR3 is CASSFGSQPQYF. The DNA of the CDR3 is TGTGCCAGCAGCTTCGGTAGTCAGCCCCAGTACTTC. The full variable domain, completed using reference TRBV7-2 and TRBJ2-5, is GAGVSQSPSNKVTEKGKDVELRCDPISGHTALYWYRQSLGQGLEFLIYFQGNSAPDKSGLPSDRFSAERTGGSVSTLTIQRTQQEDSAVYLCASSFGSQPQYFGPGTRLLVL.

The J gene is TRBJ1-6, the V gene TRBV6-5, with TRBD1 matching over 9 bases. This CDR3 contains 14 residues. J lost 8 bases, V lost 7 bases, and 6 bases had no gene match. In germline, CDR1 is MNHEY, CDR2 SVGAGI. DNA of the CDR3: TGTGCCAGCACCCCCGGGACAGGGCATTCACCCCTCCACTTT. Translating gives CASTPGTGHSPLHF.

This clonotype was seen only once. The junction departs from germline at one end; a sequencing error may be responsible. CDR3 region: CASRAQADTGAFF. The CDR3 nucleotides read TGCGCCAGCAGAGCTCAGGCGGATACTGGAGCTTTCTTT. The rearrangement joins TRBV10-2 to TRBJ1-1; D unresolved. CDR1 and CDR2 (germline): WSHSY, SAAADI. This CDR3 has 13 amino acids.

This clonotype was observed many times. This rearrangement joins TRBV6-6 to TRBJ2-5, with D tentatively TRBD1 (5 bases). This CDR3 is built from 14 residues. Germline V CDR1 and CDR2: MNHNY, SVGAGI (reference sequence). V dropped 6 bases and J dropped 5 bases, with 16 bases sitting between them. In nucleotides, the CDR3 is TGTGCCAGCAGCATACAGGACGCCCGGGAGACCCAGTACTTC. It codes for CASSIQDARETQYF.

The CDR3 sequence is CSLGRGRGDTEAFF. The CDR3 DNA reads TGCAGCTTAGGCAGGGGGCGCGGGGACACTGAAGCTTTCTTT. The J gene is TRBJ1-1, the V gene TRBV20-1; 8 bases fit TRBD1. The CDR3 totals 14 residues. Germline CDR1 is DFQATT and CDR2 is SNEGSKA (reference sequence).

This clonotype has a count of ten or more. The chain recombines TRBV10-3 with TRBJ2-6; TRBD1 matches at 8 bases. The CDR3 length is 18 residues. J gave up 2 bases and V 4 bases, and 10 bases lay outside the gene matches. Germline lookup yields CDR1 ENHRY and CDR2 SYGVKD. DNA for the CDR3: TGTGCCATCAGTGGACCAGGACAGGGCATTACTGGGGCCAACGTCCTGACTTTC. It specifies CAISGPGQGITGANVLTF.

CDR3 sequence (DNA): TGTGCCAGCAGCTTAGGCGGGATGTACTACGAGCAGTACTTC. It translates to CASSLGGMYYEQYF. The chain is built from TRBV13 and TRBJ2-7, with TRBD2 as a possible D gene (5 bases). Germline V CDR1 and CDR2: PRHDT, FYEKMQ (reference sequence). This CDR3 has 14 amino acids. V lost 0 bases and J 3 bases, leaving 9 bases between the germline ends.

This clonotype was observed a few times. The chain recombines TRBV4-2 with TRBJ2-7, with 9 bases fitting TRBD2. The germline V gene has CDR1 LGHNA and CDR2 YNFKEQ. V lost 4 bases to trimming and J lost 1 base; unmatched junction nucleotides: 14. The CDR3 has 18 residues. As DNA, the CDR3 is TGTGCCAGCAGCCTCAGAAATACCCCCCTAGCGGGATCCTACGAGCAGTACTTC. Protein: CASSLRNTPLAGSYEQYF.

This clonotype was seen ten or more times. This chain connects TRBV7-8 to TRBJ1-6, with 7 bases identical to TRBD1. The V and J ends lost 2 bases and 4 bases, in that order; junction bases with no gene match: 2. CDR1 is SGHVS and CDR2 is FQNEAQ in the germline V gene. There are 15 residues in the CDR3. The DNA of the CDR3 is TGTGCCAGCAGCTTATCGGGACAGTATAATTCACCCCTCCACTTT. This sequence encodes CASSLSGQYNSPLHF.

CDR3 sequence (DNA): TGTGCCAGCAGCCAAGGAACTAGCTTCTCTGGGGCCAACGTCCTGACTTTC. Translated, it gives CASSQGTSFSGANVLTF. The chain employs TRBV3-1 and TRBJ2-6; D may be TRBD2 (6 bases). The germline V and J ends were trimmed by 1 base and 0 bases, with 10 bases remaining between them. CDR3 length: 17 residues. Germline V CDR1 and CDR2: LGHDT, YNNKEL (reference sequence).

This clonotype appeared many times. V gene TRBV7-2 combines with J gene TRBJ2-3, with unresolved D. The germline gives CDR1 SGHTA, CDR2 FQGNSA. The V end lost 5 bases, the J end lost 0 bases, and 18 bases lay between the germline ends. The CDR3 is made up of 17 amino acids. The CDR3 coding sequence is TGTGCCAGCAGCCCCCTTTGGCTTTTGGGCAGCACAGATACGCAGTATTTT. This encodes CASSPLWLLGSTDTQYF.

Here the CDR3 reads CGTGVSGANVLTF. The CDR3 DNA reads TGTGGCACAGGCGTCTCTGGGGCCAACGTCCTGACTTTC. V usage is TRBV28 and J usage is TRBJ2-6, with D possibly being TRBD1 (5 bases). The CDR3 runs to 13 residues. Germline V CDR1 and CDR2: MDHEN, SYDVKM.

This clonotype was observed a handful of times. V usage is TRBV2 and J usage is TRBJ1-1, with D unclear. This CDR3 has 13 amino acids. CDR1 is SNHLY and CDR2 is FYNNEI in the germline V gene. Trimming left V 11 bases short and J 3 bases short, with 16 bases between. CDR3 bases: TGTGCCGGGTCTCGGACGAGGGACACTGAAGCTTTCTTT. This translates into CAGSRTRDTEAFF.

This chain joins TRBV12-3 or TRBV12-4 and TRBJ2-2, with a possible D match to TRBD2 (6 bases). The length of the CDR3 is 15 residues. Trimming left V 6 bases short and J 3 bases short, with 14 bases between. DNA for the CDR3: TGTGCCAGCAGCGGGAGATCGCGAGACACCGGGGAGCTGTTTTTT. It is translated as CASSGRSRDTGELFF.

Many counts were recorded for this clonotype. The chain uses TRBV11-2 and TRBJ2-5; 7 bases map to TRBD2. V lost 5 bases to trimming and J lost 5 bases; unmatched junction nucleotides: 8. In germline, CDR1 is SGHAT, CDR2 FQNNGV. The CDR3 spans 14 residues. In DNA form, the CDR3 reads TGTGCCAGCAGCCCCACTAGGGGAGGGGAGACCCAGTACTTC. It encodes CASSPTRGGETQYF. The variable domain in full, completed from reference TRBV11-2 and TRBJ2-5, reads EAGVAQSPRYKIIEKRQSVAFWCNPISGHATLYWYQQILGQGPKLLIQFQNNGVVDDSQLPKDRFSAERLKGVDSTLKIQPAKLEDSAVYLCASSPTRGGETQYFGPGTRLLVL.

This clonotype was seen ten or more times. J is TRBJ2-7 and V is TRBV19; 8 bases fit TRBD2. The germline gives CDR1 LNHDA, CDR2 SQIVND (reference sequence). V gave up 5 bases and J gave up 2 bases; unmatched junction bases: 8. CDR3 length equals 15 residues. The CDR3 loop is CASSDQAGGPYEQYF. CDR3 in DNA: TGTGCCAGTAGTGACCAGGCGGGGGGACCCTACGAGCAGTACTTC. The whole variable domain, filled in from reference TRBV19 and TRBJ2-7, reads DGGITQSPKYLFRKEGQNVTLSCEQNLNHDAMYWYRQDPGQGLRLIYYSQIVNDFQKGDIAEGYSVSREKKESFPLTVTSAQKNPTAFYLCASSDQAGGPYEQYFGPGTRLTVT.

This sequence joins TRBV3-1 and TRBJ1-1; D is undetermined. Trimming removed 4 bases from V and 0 bases from J, with 12 bases in between. CDR1 and CDR2 from the germline V gene are LGHDT and YNNKEL (reference sequence). The CDR3 runs 15 residues. The CDR3 DNA is TGTGCCAGCAGCCCTGATGGAGTAATGAACACTGAAGCTTTCTTT. Translated: CASSPDGVMNTEAFF.

This clonotype was observed many times. V is TRBV12-3 or TRBV12-4 and J is TRBJ2-7; 9 nucleotides line up with TRBD2. The CDR3 runs to 14 residues. The V segment lost 3 bases and the J segment 9 bases; nucleotides outside the gene matches: 9. For the CDR3, the DNA is TGTGCCAGCAGTTTGGGTCTAGCGGGGCGCCTGCAGTACTTC. This encodes CASSLGLAGRLQYF.

J is TRBJ2-3 and V is TRBV20-1; the D is unclear. Trimming took off 5 bases at V and 6 bases at J, with 9 bases between the two ends. The CDR3 is made up of 11 amino acids. Looked up from germline, CDR1 is DFQATT and CDR2 is SNEGSKA (reference sequence). The CDR3 DNA sequence: TGCAGTGCTGCTACGTCGGATACGCAGTATTTT. This gives the protein CSAATSDTQYF.

About this clonotype itself: Germline is not matched at one junction end, which may reflect a read error. The CDR3, as DNA: TGCGCCAGTAGTCTCGCGGGGCTAGCGCTCTACGAGCAGTACTTC. It translates to CASSLAGLALYEQYF. The J gene is TRBJ2-7, the V gene TRBV19; D may be TRBD2 (6 bases). The length of the CDR3 is 15 residues. Germline CDR1 and CDR2: LNHDA and SQIVND (reference sequence). Supplemented by reference TRBV19 and TRBJ2-7, the full variable domain reads DGGITQSPKYLFRKEGQNVTLSCEQNLNHDAMYWYRQDPGQGLRLIYYSQIVNDFQKGDIAEGYSVSREKKESFPLTVTSAQKNPTAFYLCASSLAGLALYEQYFGPGTRLTVT.